This entry features one T cell receptor (beta chain) sequence. Unmatched junction bases numbered 16, after V lost 4 bases and J lost 2 bases. Germline CDR1 is LNHDA and CDR2 is SQIVND (reference sequence). The CDR3 spans 20 residues. The record originates from a study of T cell changes during pregnancy in multiple sclerosis. Method: immunoSEQ multiplex PCR; TCRdb's copy keeps in-frame clones and lacks some. Of fewer than 35,000 clones in the sample, nearly 90% were seen once. The sequenced sample was CD4+ T cells from peripheral blood mononuclear cells, obtained in the third trimester of pregnancy. The rearrangement uses TRBV19 and TRBJ2-4, with 11 nucleotides matching TRBD1. The receptor's source is a female donor in good health, enrolled as a control in a pregnancy study. DNA of the CDR3: TGTGCCAGTAGTACCCCCCTAGCCTGGGGGACAGGGGGGTCCAAAAACATTCAGTACTTC. Residues: CASSTPLAWGTGGSKNIQYF. Combining the CDR3 with reference TRBV19 and TRBJ2-4 gives the whole variable domain DGGITQSPKYLFRKEGQNVTLSCEQNLNHDAMYWYRQDPGQGLRLIYYSQIVNDFQKGDIAEGYSVSREKKESFPLTVTSAQKNPTAFYLCASSTPLAWGTGGSKNIQYFGAGTRLSVL.